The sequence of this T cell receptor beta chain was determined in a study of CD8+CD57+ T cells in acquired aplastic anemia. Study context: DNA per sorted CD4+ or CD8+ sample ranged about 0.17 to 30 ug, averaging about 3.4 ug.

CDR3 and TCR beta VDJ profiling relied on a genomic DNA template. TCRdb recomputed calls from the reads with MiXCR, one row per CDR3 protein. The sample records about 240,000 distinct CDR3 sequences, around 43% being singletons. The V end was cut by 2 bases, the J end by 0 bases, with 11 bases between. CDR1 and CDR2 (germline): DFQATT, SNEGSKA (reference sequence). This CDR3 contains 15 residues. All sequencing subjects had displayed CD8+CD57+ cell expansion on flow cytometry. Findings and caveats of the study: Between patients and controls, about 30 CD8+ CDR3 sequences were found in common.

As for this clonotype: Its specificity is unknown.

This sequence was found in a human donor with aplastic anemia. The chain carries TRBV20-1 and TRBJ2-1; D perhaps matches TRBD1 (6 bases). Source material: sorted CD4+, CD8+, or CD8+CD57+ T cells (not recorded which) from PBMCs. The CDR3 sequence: CSARQGSSSYNEQFF. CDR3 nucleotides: TGCAGTGCTAGACAGGGGTCAAGCTCCTACAATGAGCAGTTCTTC.